The clone carrying this T cell receptor (beta chain) was found a few times. Its specificity is not known. The record originates from a study of CD8+ T cells in alopecia areata. General study results and limits: Researchers reported that TCR sharing among patients proved less clear than in mice, possibly HLA-linked.

Sequencing templates came from extracted RNA that was reverse transcribed into cDNA. Data came from immunoSEQ multiplex PCR; TCRdb stores just in-frame clones and leaves some out. The data hold about 140,000 clones, with roughly 60% observed a single time. The J segment lost 7 bases and the V segment lost 6 bases, leaving 15 bases of the junction unmatched. CDR1 is GTSNPN, CDR2 SVGIG, per germline (reference sequence). The CDR3 consists of 17 residues. The chain uses TRBV30 and TRBJ2-2; 12 bases are a match to TRBD2. This receptor was obtained from a human donor in good health. Sequenced sample: CD4+ T cells sorted from blood. The CDR3 reads CACGFLAGGPSGGELFF. In DNA, the CDR3 is TGTGCCTGCGGATTTCTAGCGGGAGGGCCATCTGGCGGGGAGCTGTTTTTT.